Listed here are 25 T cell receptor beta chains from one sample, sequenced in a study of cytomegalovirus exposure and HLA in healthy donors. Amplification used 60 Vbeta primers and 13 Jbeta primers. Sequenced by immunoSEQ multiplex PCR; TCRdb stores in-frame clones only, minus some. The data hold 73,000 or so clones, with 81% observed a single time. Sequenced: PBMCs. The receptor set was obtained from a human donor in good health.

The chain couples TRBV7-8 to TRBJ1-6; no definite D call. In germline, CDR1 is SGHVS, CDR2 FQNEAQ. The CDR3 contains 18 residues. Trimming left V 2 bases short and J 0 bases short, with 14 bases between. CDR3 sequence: CASSLRQAKSSYNSPLHF. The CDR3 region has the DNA TGTGCCAGCAGCTTAAGGCAGGCCAAGAGCTCCTATAATTCACCCCTCCACTTT.

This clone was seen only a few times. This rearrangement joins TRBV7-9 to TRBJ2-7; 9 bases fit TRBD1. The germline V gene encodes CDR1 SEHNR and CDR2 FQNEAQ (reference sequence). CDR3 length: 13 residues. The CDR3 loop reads CSCRGDRAYEQYF. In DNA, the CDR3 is TGTTCTTGCAGGGGGGACAGGGCCTACGAGCAGTACTTC. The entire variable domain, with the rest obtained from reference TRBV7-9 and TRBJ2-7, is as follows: DTGVSQNPRHKITKRGQNVTFRCDPISEHNRLYWYRQTLGQGPEFLTYFQNEAQLEKSRLLSDRFSAERPKGSFSTLEIQRTEQGDSAMYLCSCRGDRAYEQYFGPGTRLTVT.

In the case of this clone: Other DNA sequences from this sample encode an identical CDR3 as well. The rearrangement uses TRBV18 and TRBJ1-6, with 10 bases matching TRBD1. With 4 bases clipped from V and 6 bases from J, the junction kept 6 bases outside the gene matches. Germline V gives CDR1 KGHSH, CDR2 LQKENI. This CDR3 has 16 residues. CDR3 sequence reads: CASSLYRQGANSPLHF. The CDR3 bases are TGTGCCAGCTCACTCTATCGACAGGGGGCTAATTCACCCCTCCACTTT.

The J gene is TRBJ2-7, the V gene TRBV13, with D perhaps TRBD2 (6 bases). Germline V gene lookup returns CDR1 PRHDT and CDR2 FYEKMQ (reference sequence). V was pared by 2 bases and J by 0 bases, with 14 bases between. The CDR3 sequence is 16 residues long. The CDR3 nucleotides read TGTGCCAGCAGCTTACGGGACCGCGGGGCCTCCTACGAGCAGTACTTC. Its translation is CASSLRDRGASYEQYF.

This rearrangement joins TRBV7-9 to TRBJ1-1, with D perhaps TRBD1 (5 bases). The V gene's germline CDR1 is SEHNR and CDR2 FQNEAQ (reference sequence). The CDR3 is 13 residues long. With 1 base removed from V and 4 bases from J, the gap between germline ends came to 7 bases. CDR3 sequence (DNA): TGTGCCAGCAGCTTAGGGGGGGGCACTGAAGCTTTCTTT. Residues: CASSLGGGTEAFF.

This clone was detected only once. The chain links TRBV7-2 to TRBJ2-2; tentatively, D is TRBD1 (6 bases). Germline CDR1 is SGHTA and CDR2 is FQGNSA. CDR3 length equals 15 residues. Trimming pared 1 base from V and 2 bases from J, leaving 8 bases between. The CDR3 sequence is CASSLGGRNTGELFF. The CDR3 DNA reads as TGTGCCAGCAGCTTAGGGGGGCGCAACACCGGGGAGCTGTTTTTT.

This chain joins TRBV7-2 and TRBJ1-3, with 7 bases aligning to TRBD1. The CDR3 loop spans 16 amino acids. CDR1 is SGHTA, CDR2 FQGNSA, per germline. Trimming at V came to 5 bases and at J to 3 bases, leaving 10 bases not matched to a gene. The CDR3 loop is CASSPGTDVFGNTIYF. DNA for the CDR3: TGTGCCAGCAGCCCCGGGACAGATGTCTTTGGAAACACCATATATTTT.

CDR3 in DNA: TGCGCCAGCAGCGGATACACAGGGGGCGTTCGTTCTGGGGCCAACGTCCTGACTTTC. Amino acids: CASSGYTGGVRSGANVLTF. The J gene is TRBJ2-6, the V gene TRBV5-1; 9 bases agree with TRBD1. CDR3 length: 19 residues. The trim removed 4 bases at V and 1 base at J, leaving 12 bases unmatched. Germline V gene data show CDR1 as SGHRS and CDR2 as YFSETQ.

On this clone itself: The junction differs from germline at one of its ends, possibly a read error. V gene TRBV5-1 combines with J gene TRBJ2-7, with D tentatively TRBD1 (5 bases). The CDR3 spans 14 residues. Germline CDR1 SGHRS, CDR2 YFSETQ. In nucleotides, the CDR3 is TGCGCCAGCAGCTTGGCGACAGACTCCAACGAGCAGTACTTC. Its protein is CASSLATDSNEQYF. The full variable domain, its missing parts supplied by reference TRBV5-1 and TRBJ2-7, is KAGVTQTPRYLIKTRGQQVTLSCSPISGHRSVSWYQQTPGQGLQFLFEYFSETQRNKGNFPGRFSGRQFSNSRSEMNVSTLELGDSALYLCASSLATDSNEQYFGPGTRLTVT.

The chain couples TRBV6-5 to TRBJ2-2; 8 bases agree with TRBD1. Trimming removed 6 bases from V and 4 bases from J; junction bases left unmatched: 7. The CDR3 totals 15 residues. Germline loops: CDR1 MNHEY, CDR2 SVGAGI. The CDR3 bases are TGTGCCAGCAGCGAGGACAGGGCGGGCACCGGGGAGCTGTTTTTT. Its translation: CASSEDRAGTGELFF.

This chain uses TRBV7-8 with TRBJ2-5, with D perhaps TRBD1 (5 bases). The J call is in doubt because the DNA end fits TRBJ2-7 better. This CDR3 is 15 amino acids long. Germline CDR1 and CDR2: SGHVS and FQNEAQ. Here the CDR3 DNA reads TGTGCCAGCAGCAGCGAGACTGGAGTTAGGGGCGAGCAGTACTTC. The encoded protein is CASSSETGVRGEQYF.

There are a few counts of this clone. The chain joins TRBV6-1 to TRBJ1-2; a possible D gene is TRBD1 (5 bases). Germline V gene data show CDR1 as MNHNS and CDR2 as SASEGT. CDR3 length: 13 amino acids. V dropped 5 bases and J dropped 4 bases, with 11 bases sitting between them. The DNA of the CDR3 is TGTGCCAGCAGTTTTAGGGGATCCTATGGCTACACCTTC. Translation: CASSFRGSYGYTF.

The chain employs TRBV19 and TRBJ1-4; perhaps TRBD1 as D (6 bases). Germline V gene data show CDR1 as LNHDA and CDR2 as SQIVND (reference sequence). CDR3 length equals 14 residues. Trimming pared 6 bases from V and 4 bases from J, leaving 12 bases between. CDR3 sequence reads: CASSPGQINEKLFF. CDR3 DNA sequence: TGTGCCAGTAGCCCAGGACAGATTAATGAAAAACTGTTTTTT.

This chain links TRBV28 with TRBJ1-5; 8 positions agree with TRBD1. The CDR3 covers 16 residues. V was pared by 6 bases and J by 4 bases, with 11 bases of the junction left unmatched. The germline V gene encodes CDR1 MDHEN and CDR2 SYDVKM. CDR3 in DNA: TGTGCCAGCAGAAAAGACACGGACAGGGAGAATCAGCCCCAGCATTTT. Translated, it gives CASRKDTDRENQPQHF.

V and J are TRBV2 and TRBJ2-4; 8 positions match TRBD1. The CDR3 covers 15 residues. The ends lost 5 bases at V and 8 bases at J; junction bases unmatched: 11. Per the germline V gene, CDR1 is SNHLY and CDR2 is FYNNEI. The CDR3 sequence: CASSYQTGGGDIQYF. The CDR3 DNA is TGTGCCAGCAGTTATCAAACAGGGGGTGGAGACATTCAGTACTTC.

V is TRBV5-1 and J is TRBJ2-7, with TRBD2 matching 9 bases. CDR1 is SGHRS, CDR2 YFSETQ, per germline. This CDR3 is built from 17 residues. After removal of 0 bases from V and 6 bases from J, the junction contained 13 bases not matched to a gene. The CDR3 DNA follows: TGCGCCAGCAGCTTGGAACTTGCGATAGCGGGGGTGAGCGAGCAGTACTTC. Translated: CASSLELAIAGVSEQYF.

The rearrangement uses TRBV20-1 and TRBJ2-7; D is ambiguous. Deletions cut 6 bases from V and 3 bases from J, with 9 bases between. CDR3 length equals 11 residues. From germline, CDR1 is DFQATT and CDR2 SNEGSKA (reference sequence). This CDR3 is CSAMGVYEQYF. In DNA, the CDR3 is TGCAGTGCGATGGGCGTCTACGAGCAGTACTTC.

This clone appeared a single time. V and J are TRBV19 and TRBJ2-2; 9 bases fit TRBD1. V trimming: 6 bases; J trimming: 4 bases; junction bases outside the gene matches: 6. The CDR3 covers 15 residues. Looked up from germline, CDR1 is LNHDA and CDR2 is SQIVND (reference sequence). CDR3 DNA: TGTGCCAGTAGGAAGACAGGGGGGAGCACCGGGGAGCTGTTTTTT. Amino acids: CASRKTGGSTGELFF.

In nucleotides, the CDR3 is TGTGCCAGCAGTGAGCAGGGAACTGGAAACACCATATATTTT. This sequence encodes CASSEQGTGNTIYF. The V gene is TRBV28, the J gene TRBJ1-3, with a weak D call TRBD1 (5 bases). CDR1 MDHEN and CDR2 SYDVKM come from the germline V gene. The CDR3 totals 14 residues. V lost 5 bases and J 2 bases, leaving 10 bases between the germline ends.

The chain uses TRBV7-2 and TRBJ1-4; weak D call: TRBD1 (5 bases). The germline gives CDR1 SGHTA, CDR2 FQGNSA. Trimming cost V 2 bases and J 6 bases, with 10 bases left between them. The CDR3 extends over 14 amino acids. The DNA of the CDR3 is TGTGCCAGCAGCTTACCGGGCAGGGATGAAAAACTGTTTTTT. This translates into CASSLPGRDEKLFF.

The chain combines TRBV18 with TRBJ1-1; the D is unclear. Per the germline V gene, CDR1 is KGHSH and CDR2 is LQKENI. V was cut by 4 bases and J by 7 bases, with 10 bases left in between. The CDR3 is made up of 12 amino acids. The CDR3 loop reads CASSLANLEAFF. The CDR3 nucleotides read TGTGCCAGCTCACTAGCGAACCTTGAAGCTTTCTTT.

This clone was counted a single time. CDR3 region: CASCRGGFSGNTIYF. The CDR3 DNA reads as TGTGCCAGCTGTCGTGGAGGATTCTCTGGAAACACCATATATTTT. The chain employs TRBV7-9 and TRBJ1-3; no definite D call. The V gene lost 8 bases and the J gene lost 0 bases, with 14 bases spanning the gap. Germline V gene lookup returns CDR1 SEHNR and CDR2 FQNEAQ (reference sequence). The length of the CDR3 is 15 residues.

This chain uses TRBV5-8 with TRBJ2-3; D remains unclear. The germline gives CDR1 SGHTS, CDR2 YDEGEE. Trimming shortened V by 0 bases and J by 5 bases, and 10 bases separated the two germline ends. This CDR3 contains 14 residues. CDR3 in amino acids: CASSLVPGGDTQYF. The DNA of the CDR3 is TGTGCCAGCAGCTTGGTACCCGGCGGAGATACGCAGTATTTT.

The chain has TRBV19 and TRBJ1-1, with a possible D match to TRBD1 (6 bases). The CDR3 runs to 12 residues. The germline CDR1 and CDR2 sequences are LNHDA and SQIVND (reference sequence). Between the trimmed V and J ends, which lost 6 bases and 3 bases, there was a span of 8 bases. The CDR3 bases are TGTGCCAGTAGCTCAGGGGACACTGAAGCTTTCTTT. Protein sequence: CASSSGDTEAFF.

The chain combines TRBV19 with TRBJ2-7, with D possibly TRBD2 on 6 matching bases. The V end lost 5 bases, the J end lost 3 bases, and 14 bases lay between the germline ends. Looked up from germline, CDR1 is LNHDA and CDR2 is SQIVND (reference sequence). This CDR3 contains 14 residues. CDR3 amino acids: CASSSLGGDYEQYF. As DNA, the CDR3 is TGTGCCAGTAGTTCCCTGGGGGGAGACTACGAGCAGTACTTC.